These T cell receptor beta chains were read from a single sample in a study of T cells in Graves' hyperthyroidism and ophthalmopathy. TCRdb re-called the multiplex PCR reads with MiXCR, one entry per CDR3 protein. The sample lists hundreds of thousands of distinct CDR3 sequences, about 43% occurring once. The source material was peripheral blood or thyroid tissue (not recorded which). Receptors were obtained from a woman aged 18-30 years with Graves' hyperthyroidism. The CDR3 runs from the conserved cysteine through the conserved F or W.

V gene | CDR3 protein
TRBV12-3/TRBV12-4 | CASIPGQGAGYTF
TRBV10-3 | CAIRQAAPGYGYTF
TRBV15 | CATSSAIDEYRETQYF
TRBV20-1 | CSALGLAGAEQYF
TRBV29-1 | CSVAAGTGNQPQHF
TRBV25-1 | CASSEWASGSYEQYF
TRBV29-1 | CSVVGQGSTEAFF
TRBV2 | CASSARTGSNEKLFF
TRBV7-3 | CTSSLDRDSNEYSNQPQHF
TRBV15 | CATSRDSGTDYGYTF
TRBV24-1 | CATSDRPLGGYTYNSPLHF
TRBV5-1 | CASSSRMGGEVTQYF
TRBV12-3/TRBV12-4 | CASSFSIAEAFF
TRBV7-2 | CASSLRGQGGETQYF
TRBV7-9 | CASSQGGEETQYF
TRBV20-1 | CSASIITQPQHF
TRBV13 | CASSLGVPGGAYEQYF
TRBV6-5 | CASNQGWDGYTF
TRBV15 | CATSSLNSGANVLTF
TRBV7-9 | CASSGPGTGIVYGYTF
TRBV14 | CASSPQGIVYEQYF
TRBV10-3 | CAISSQPYEQYF
TRBV6-5 | CASSWDGNSPLHF
TRBV10-3 | CAISESGGYYGYTF
TRBV4-1 | CASSQPGPASKVNEQYF
TRBV7-6 | CASSLGQGWDQPQHF
TRBV2 | CASSDNRGGGTQYF
TRBV6-5 | CASSHRQSTIYF
TRBV2 | CASSETGRTEAFF
TRBV7-8 | CASSLGGHEQYF
TRBV9 | CASSERDSVNYGYTF
TRBV25-1 | CASSVALLPGTAVNYGYTF
TRBV7-9 | CANKVGPGGGDEQFF
TRBV2 | CARLGINYGYTF
TRBV6-5 | CAISYGGSSGSYEQYF
TRBV7-8 | CASSYSTGGMAQPQHF
TRBV2 | CASREEDYGYTF
TRBV12-3/TRBV12-4 | CASSRTDSNYGYTF
TRBV6-1 | CASSEEHRGAYEQYF
TRBV2 | CASSLASGSDEQYF
TRBV11-2 | CASSLNRRGETQYF
TRBV2 | CASSAPGQDPNQPQHF